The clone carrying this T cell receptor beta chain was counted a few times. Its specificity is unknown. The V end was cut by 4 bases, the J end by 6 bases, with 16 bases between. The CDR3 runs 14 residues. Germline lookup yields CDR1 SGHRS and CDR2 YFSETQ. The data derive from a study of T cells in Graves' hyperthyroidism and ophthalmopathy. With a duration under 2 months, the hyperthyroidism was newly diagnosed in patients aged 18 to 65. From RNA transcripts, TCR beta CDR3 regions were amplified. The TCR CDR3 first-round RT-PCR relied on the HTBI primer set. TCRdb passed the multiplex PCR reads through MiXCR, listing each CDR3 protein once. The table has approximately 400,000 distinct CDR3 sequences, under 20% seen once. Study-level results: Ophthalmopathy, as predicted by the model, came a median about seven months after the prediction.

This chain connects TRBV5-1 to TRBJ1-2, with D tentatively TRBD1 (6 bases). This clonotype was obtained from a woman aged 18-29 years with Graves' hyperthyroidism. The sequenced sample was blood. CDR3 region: CASSVIGGLDGYTF. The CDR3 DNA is TGCGCCAGCAGCGTCATAGGGGGACTGGATGGCTACACCTTC.